The next 19 T cell receptor beta chains were all read from a single sample in a study of T cells in Graves' hyperthyroidism and ophthalmopathy. There were TCR beta CDR3 regions amplified from RNA transcripts. The HTBI set primed first-round TCR CDR3 RT-PCR. One entry per CDR3 protein results from TCRdb running MiXCR on the multiplex PCR reads. The sample has fewer than 450,000 distinct CDR3 sequences; about 18% are singletons. Material for sequencing was blood. These receptors were obtained from a man between 18 and 35 years old with Graves' ophthalmopathy.

The genes are TRBV25-1 and TRBJ2-5, with 7 positions matching TRBD1. Germline V gives CDR1 MGHDK, CDR2 SYGVNS. The CDR3 spans 12 residues. After removal of 8 bases from V and 4 bases from J, the junction contained 4 bases not matched to a gene. The CDR3: CASGGQLETQYF. In nucleotides, the CDR3 is TGTGCCAGCGGGGGACAGCTAGAGACCCAGTACTTC.

The rearrangement uses TRBV6-1 and TRBJ1-6, with 7 positions matching TRBD1. J gave up 7 bases and V 2 bases, and 5 bases lay outside the gene matches. Germline assignment: CDR1 MNHNS and CDR2 SASEGT. The CDR3 spans 15 residues. CDR3: CASSEQGQSNSPLHF. The CDR3 nucleotides read TGTGCCAGCAGTGAACAGGGACAGTCCAATTCACCCCTCCACTTT.

With respect to this clonotype: Here the CDR3 omits its conserved ending phenylalanine or tryptophan, so a read error is the likely source. J is TRBJ2-7 and V is TRBV6-1, with TRBD1 matching over 10 bases. V shed 5 bases and J 2 bases; nucleotides not matched to a gene: 6. The germline V gene encodes CDR1 MNHNS and CDR2 SASEGT. The CDR3 covers 15 residues. The chain's CDR3 is CASSPGQGTTYEQYS. CDR3 in DNA: TGTGCCAGCAGTCCGGGACAGGGGACAACCTACGAGCAGTACTCC.

A single count supports this clonotype. A read error is possible here, since a much larger clone lies one base away. The chain couples TRBV6-1 to TRBJ2-7; TRBD1 matches at 7 bases. CDR3 size: 15 residues. Germline V gives CDR1 MNHNS, CDR2 SASEGT. The CDR3 loop reads CATSSTGADRYDQYF. CDR3 in DNA: TGTGCCACCTCCTCCACAGGGGCTGACCGCTACGACCAGTACTTC.

This clonotype occurred a few times. This chain uses TRBV10-2 with TRBJ2-7, with 7 bases matching TRBD2. Germline V gene lookup returns CDR1 WSHSY and CDR2 SAAADI. The CDR3 has 13 residues. Germline trimming cut 8 bases from V and 2 bases from J; bases unmatched to any gene: 6. CDR3 residues: CASGEGRTYEQYF. As DNA, the CDR3 is TGCGCCAGCGGGGAGGGCCGGACCTACGAGCAGTACTTC.

This clonotype was counted ten times or more. The rearrangement joins TRBV3-1 to TRBJ2-1; a possible D gene is TRBD2 (5 bases). The V and J ends lost 1 base and 8 bases respectively, with 9 bases between them. The CDR3 is made up of 13 amino acids. Germline CDR1 LGHDT, CDR2 YNNKEL (reference sequence). In nucleotides, the CDR3 is TGTGCCAGCAGCCAAGGTTACGGGGATGAGCAGTTCTTC. It yields the protein CASSQGYGDEQFF.

In this sample, this clonotype turned up many times. V is TRBV24-1 and J is TRBJ2-1, with 8 bases identical to TRBD2. The ends lost 3 bases at V and 7 bases at J; junction bases unmatched: 13. The CDR3 is 17 amino acids. CDR1 is KGHDR, CDR2 SFDVKD, per germline. The CDR3 sequence: CATSDPTRAGDPNEQFF. DNA for the CDR3: TGTGCCACCAGTGATCCAACTAGAGCGGGGGACCCTAATGAGCAGTTCTTC.

The genes are TRBV6-1 and TRBJ2-4, with D possibly TRBD2 on 5 matching bases. Trimming removed 2 bases at V and 1 base at J, with 12 bases between. Germline V CDR1 and CDR2: MNHNS, SASEGT. The CDR3 runs to 16 residues. The CDR3 protein is CASSEWTGGAKNIQYF. In DNA form, the CDR3 reads TGTGCCAGCAGTGAATGGACTGGCGGGGCCAAAAACATTCAGTACTTC.

V gene TRBV4-1 combines with J gene TRBJ2-5, with 12 bases aligning to TRBD2. From germline, CDR1 is MGHRA and CDR2 YSYEKL. The CDR3 runs to 17 residues. V gave up 4 bases and J gave up 5 bases; unmatched junction bases: 11. This CDR3 reads CASSRNPQGLAGETQYF. The CDR3 DNA follows: TGCGCCAGCAGCCGAAATCCCCAAGGACTAGCGGGGGAGACCCAGTACTTC.

The chain joins TRBV4-1 to TRBJ2-3, with TRBD2 matching 12 bases. CDR1 and CDR2 (germline): MGHRA, YSYEKL. V trimming: 4 bases; J trimming: 5 bases; junction bases outside the gene matches: 4. The CDR3 contains 15 residues. For the CDR3, the DNA is TGCGCCAGCAGCCCCCGACTAGCGGGGGAAGATACGCAGTATTTT. It specifies CASSPRLAGEDTQYF.

This clonotype has just a few counts. The chain links TRBV24-1 to TRBJ2-1; 9 positions agree with TRBD1. The V gene's germline CDR1 is KGHDR and CDR2 SFDVKD. With V trimmed by 5 bases and J by 7 bases, 5 bases remained unmatched. The CDR3 loop spans 14 amino acids. CDR3 in DNA: TGTGCCACCAGTGGGGACAGGGCCCCGAATGAGCAGTTCTTC. It encodes CATSGDRAPNEQFF.

The sample holds a few counts of this clonotype. DNA for the CDR3: TGTGCCAGTAGACCCCCGGGGGGAAAGATGAACACTGAAGCTTTCTTT. It codes for CASRPPGGKMNTEAFF. The chain links TRBV19 to TRBJ1-1; D might be TRBD1 (5 bases). V lost 6 bases and J lost 0, with 17 bases in between. The CDR3 sequence is 16 residues long. Per the germline V gene, CDR1 is LNHDA and CDR2 is SQIVND (reference sequence).

In its sample, this clonotype was seen many times. The chain recombines TRBV24-1 with TRBJ2-1; 11 bases match TRBD2. The CDR3 consists of 15 residues. V lost 7 bases, J lost 2 bases, and 3 bases stayed unmatched. CDR1 KGHDR and CDR2 SFDVKD come from the germline V gene. The CDR3 nucleotides are TGTGCCACCAGCCATAGCGGGGGGGCCTACAATGAGCAGTTCTTC. Amino acids: CATSHSGGAYNEQFF.

This clonotype was found many times. The CDR3 bases are TGCAGTGCTGTAGCGGGGGACACAGATACGCAGTATTTT. Translating it yields CSAVAGDTDTQYF. The chain combines TRBV20-1 with TRBJ2-3, with TRBD2 matching over 9 bases. The J segment lost 2 bases and the V segment lost 5 bases, leaving 2 bases of the junction unmatched. CDR1 and CDR2 from the germline V gene are DFQATT and SNEGSKA (reference sequence). The CDR3 is 13 residues long.

This clonotype was recorded many times. The chain combines TRBV11-2 with TRBJ1-1, with 12 nucleotides matching TRBD1. The CDR3 covers 20 residues. Losses at the gene ends were 3 bases for V and 0 bases for J; bases not matched to a gene: 14. CDR1 is SGHAT and CDR2 is FQNNGV in the germline V gene. The CDR3 spells CASSFPRDRGLRFMNTEAFF. The DNA of the CDR3 is TGTGCCAGCAGCTTTCCCCGGGACAGGGGGCTCCGGTTCATGAACACTGAAGCTTTCTTT.

The V call is TRBV12-3 or TRBV12-4, the J call TRBJ1-5; TRBD1 is a possible D gene (5 bases). V lost 6 bases to trimming and J lost 0 bases, with 12 bases between them. The CDR3 contains 15 residues. The CDR3 nucleotides read TGTGCCAGCAGCATCCAGACAGTTAGCAATCAGCCCCAGCATTTT. This gives the protein CASSIQTVSNQPQHF.

J is TRBJ2-1 and V is TRBV7-3; no reliable D call. V gave up 5 bases and J gave up 12 bases, with 17 bases separating them. The CDR3 contains 13 residues. Germline V gene lookup returns CDR1 SGHTA and CDR2 FQGTGA. The CDR3 nucleotides are TGTGCCAGCAGCCCACCGGACGGGTCGGGGCAGTTCTTC. As protein: CASSPPDGSGQFF.

The chain recombines TRBV3-1 with TRBJ2-5; D unclear. Trimming shortened V by 0 bases and J by 10 bases, and 6 bases separated the two germline ends. This CDR3 region has 11 residues. Germline CDR1 and CDR2: LGHDT and YNNKEL (reference sequence). CDR3 amino acids: CASSQDGDQYF. DNA of the CDR3: TGTGCCAGCAGCCAAGATGGGGACCAGTACTTC.

In its sample, this clonotype was seen a few times. The chain has TRBV2 and TRBJ1-1; 10 bases agree with TRBD1. The V gene end was trimmed by 6 bases and the J gene end by 5 bases; junction bases not matched to a gene: 12. Germline lookup yields CDR1 SNHLY and CDR2 FYNNEI. CDR3 length: 16 residues. As DNA, the CDR3 is TGTGCCAGCAGCGCCCACCGGGACAGGGGAGAAACTGAAGCTTTCTTT. This sequence encodes CASSAHRDRGETEAFF.